This entry concerns a single T cell receptor (beta chain). The antigen is unknown. The data originate from a study of cytomegalovirus exposure and HLA in healthy donors. General study results and limits: A missense DCLRE1C variant was associated with V- and J-gene trimming of TCR beta chains in a later analysis, and an independent cohort replicated the association. It was shown in a later analysis that HLA-associated TCR beta chains were more clonally expanded than other, equally common chains.

The PCR ran on 60 Vbeta and 13 Jbeta primers. Produced via immunoSEQ multiplex PCR; TCRdb's table is partial and in-frame only. The data hold about 150,000 clones, with roughly 80% observed a single time. The CDR3 length is 17 residues. The V and J ends lost 4 bases and 7 bases, in that order; junction bases with no gene match: 16. Germline assignment: CDR1 SNHLY and CDR2 FYNNEI. This TCR came from a woman in her fifties or sixties in good health and CMV-seropositive. The chain links TRBV2 to TRBJ2-1, with 7 bases aligning to TRBD1. Sequenced input: PBMCs. CDR3 amino acids: CASSVTTITSGGNEQFF. The CDR3 region has the DNA TGTGCCAGCAGTGTAACCACAATTACGTCAGGGGGAAATGAGCAGTTCTTC.